Each of the 7 T cell receptor beta chains below was sequenced from the same sample in a study of T cells after yellow fever vaccination (dated by TCRdb to 2018 to 2020). Library construction relied on 5' RACE. Sequencer: Illumina HiSeq 2500. The public reads were reprocessed in TCRdb via fastp at Q25 and MiXCR, keeping in-frame beta chains. Every entry covers one CDR3 protein and lists the most common genes and DNA from its rows. This sample lists tens of thousands of distinct CDR3 sequences; roughly 7% were detected once. The ten biggest clones cover around 28% of the sample. Reading the label with the study, this specimen's treatment or condition is: live attenuated yellow fever vaccine strain. Sequences were derived from CD8+ T cells sorted from PBMCs, sampled roughly 15 days after the first yellow fever vaccination. Receptors were obtained from a man aged 18 to 35 who received the YFV17D yellow fever vaccine.

This clonotype was observed many times. The J gene is TRBJ2-3, the V gene TRBV7-6, with 7 bases lining up with TRBD2. V trimming: 5 bases; J trimming: 2 bases; junction bases outside the gene matches: 10. There are 16 residues in the CDR3. CDR1 SGHVS and CDR2 FNYEAQ come from the germline V gene. The CDR3 region has the DNA TGTGCCAGCAGCCCCTTAGGTGGGGGGGACACAGATACGCAGTATTTT. This translates into CASSPLGGGDTDTQYF.

This clonotype was observed at least ten times. The gene calls are TRBV12-3 or TRBV12-4 and TRBJ2-3; 8 nucleotides line up with TRBD1. J was trimmed by 3 bases and V by 4 bases; bases with no gene match: 6. The CDR3 covers 15 residues. The CDR3 nucleotides are TGTGCCAGCAGTTCCGGACAGGGTAGGACAGATACGCAGTATTTT. It yields the protein CASSSGQGRTDTQYF.

The J gene is TRBJ2-3, the V gene TRBV18, with D possibly TRBD1 on 6 matching bases. Germline loops: CDR1 KGHSH, CDR2 LQKENI. The CDR3 has 16 amino acids. V lost 5 bases, J lost 6 bases, and 21 bases lay in between. The CDR3 reads CASSYTGTYRPDTQYF. CDR3 DNA sequence: TGTGCCAGCTCATACACCGGGACATACCGACCGGATACGCAGTATTTT.

As to this clonotype: A much more abundant neighbour one base away suggests this may be a read error. In this CDR3 the conserved last residue, phenylalanine or tryptophan, is missing, so a read error is likely. Because the CDR3's place on the DNA is in doubt, the DNA is left out and the CDR3 is given as listed by TCRdb. CDR3 residues: CASSYRSSGGPGFL. The chain is built from TRBV6-2 or TRBV6-3 and TRBJ2-1; the DNA was not compared with TRBD2, the D call given in the table. Germline V gene lookup returns CDR1 MNHEY and CDR2 SVGEGT. With termini counted, the CDR3 has 14 amino acids.

This clonotype has a count of ten or more. The chain joins TRBV20-1 to TRBJ2-1; weak D call: TRBD2 (5 bases). The CDR3 is 14 amino acids. The ends were cut back, 4 bases at V and 0 bases at J, with 10 bases in the middle. Germline CDR1 DFQATT, CDR2 SNEGSKA (reference sequence). The DNA of the CDR3 is TGCAGTGCTATCGGGGAGAGCTCCTACAATGAGCAGTTCTTC. Encoded protein: CSAIGESSYNEQFF.

This clonotype was detected many times. The chain has TRBV7-8 and TRBJ1-1; D not resolved. The CDR3 covers 15 residues. V dropped 6 bases and J dropped 3 bases, with 17 bases sitting between them. Germline-derived CDR1 and CDR2 are SGHVS and FQNEAQ. CDR3 in DNA: TGTGCCAGCAGTAGATTAGAAGGACGGGACACTGAAGCTTTCTTT. Its protein product is CASSRLEGRDTEAFF.

At least ten counts were recorded for this clonotype. The rearrangement links TRBV19 to TRBJ2-3; 8 bases match TRBD1. V trimming: 1 base; J trimming: 5 bases; junction bases outside the gene matches: 5. This CDR3 has 15 residues. Germline V lookup: CDR1 LNHDA, CDR2 SQIVND (reference sequence). DNA for the CDR3: TGTGCCAGTAGTATAGCCCGGACAGGGCTAGATACGCAGTATTTT. Residues: CASSIARTGLDTQYF.